The 21 T cell receptor beta chains below were found in one sample sequenced in a study of CD8 T cells in Susac syndrome. A quantity of about 0.5 to 1 ug RNA underwent reverse transcription using random hexamers. MiXCR was run by TCRdb on the immunoSEQ multiplex PCR reads, yielding one entry per CDR3 protein. The sample gives around 270,000 distinct CDR3 sequences, approximately 85% of which show up once; around 0.2% is in the top ten. Specimen: CD8+ T cells from PBMCs. The receptors shown here come from a human donor with multiple sclerosis.

As for this clonotype: The junction departs from the called germline gene at one end, perhaps through a read error. The V call is TRBV7-6, the J call TRBJ1-3; unclear D gene. The germline gives CDR1 SGHVS, CDR2 FNYEAQ. The CDR3 is 15 amino acids. The CDR3 reads CASSLGESSENTIYF. In nucleotides, the CDR3 is TGTGCCAGCAGCCTCGGGGAGAGCTCTGAAAACACCATATATTTT.

The chain combines TRBV27 with TRBJ1-2; 9 bases line up with TRBD1. Per germline, CDR1 MNHEY and CDR2 SMNVEV (reference sequence). The CDR3 is made up of 15 amino acids. J gave up 4 bases and V 2 bases, and 5 bases lay outside the gene matches. In DNA form, the CDR3 reads TGTGCCAGCAGTTTAAATGACAGGGGGAGCTATGGCTACACCTTC. Protein sequence: CASSLNDRGSYGYTF.

This chain joins TRBV20-1 and TRBJ1-1, with TRBD1 as a possible D gene (5 bases). This CDR3 is built from 11 residues. The germline V gene encodes CDR1 DFQATT and CDR2 SNEGSKA (reference sequence). Trimming stripped 5 bases from V and 8 bases from J, with 12 bases between. CDR3 sequence reads: CSARWEGEAFF. The CDR3 coding sequence is TGCAGTGCTCGCTGGGAGGGGGAAGCTTTCTTT.

The chain uses TRBV28 and TRBJ1-4; D remains unclear. The CDR3 contains 13 residues. Trimming pared 4 bases from V and 5 bases from J, leaving 8 bases between. The V gene's germline CDR1 is MDHEN and CDR2 SYDVKM. For the CDR3, the DNA is TGTGCCAGCAGTTGGGAGATGAATGAAAAACTGTTTTTT. Translation gives CASSWEMNEKLFF.

The CDR3 region has the DNA TGCGCCAGCAGCCAAGTGGACAGGGGCCGCACTGAAGCTTTCTTT. Amino acid sequence: CASSQVDRGRTEAFF. V is TRBV4-1 and J is TRBJ1-1; 9 bases agree with TRBD1. Trimming at V came to 1 base and at J to 4 bases, leaving 4 bases not matched to a gene. Germline V gene data show CDR1 as MGHRA and CDR2 as YSYEKL. This CDR3 has 15 residues.

The chain is built from TRBV6-2 or TRBV6-3 and TRBJ2-5, with D perhaps assigned TRBD1 or TRBD2 (5 bases each). V lost 0 bases and J lost 2, with 10 bases in between. Germline CDR1 reads MNHEY; CDR2 reads SVGEGT. The CDR3 contains 15 residues. CDR3 amino acids: CASSYSSGLQETQYF. In DNA form, the CDR3 reads TGTGCCAGCAGTTACTCGTCGGGGCTACAAGAGACCCAGTACTTC.

The CDR3 DNA sequence: TGTGCCAGCAGCTTAGCTTTCACCGGGGAGCTGTTTTTT. Residues: CASSLAFTGELFF. This chain connects TRBV11-3 to TRBJ2-2; no reliable D call. Germline CDR1 and CDR2: SGHNT and YENEEA. The CDR3 is 13 residues long. The V end was cut by 1 base, the J end by 4 bases, with 4 bases between.

The CDR3 here is CASSQGDGRSLNEKLFF. The CDR3 DNA is TGTGCCAGCAGCCAAGGGGATGGCCGGTCACTTAATGAAAAACTGTTTTTT. The chain recombines TRBV3-1 with TRBJ1-4; no clear D gene. Per germline, CDR1 LGHDT and CDR2 YNNKEL (reference sequence). Trimming left V 1 base short and J 4 bases short, with 16 bases between. The CDR3 runs to 17 residues.

The chain employs TRBV5-4 and TRBJ2-4; D tentatively fits TRBD1 or TRBD2 (5 bases each). V was shortened by 3 bases and J by 0 bases, with 16 bases between the two germline ends. Germline V lookup: CDR1 SGHNT, CDR2 YYREEE (reference sequence). The CDR3 consists of 17 residues. As DNA, the CDR3 is TGTGCCAGCAGCTCCCTCCGAGGGGTTTTAGCCAAAAACATTCAGTACTTC. Its translation is CASSSLRGVLAKNIQYF.

The table lists this clonotype with a count of one. The chain couples TRBV12-3 or TRBV12-4 to TRBJ2-1; no reliable D call. V lost 8 bases, J lost 6 bases, and 8 bases lay in between. The CDR3 has 11 amino acids. CDR3 sequence reads: CASASTNEQFF. The CDR3 DNA reads TGTGCCAGCGCATCCACCAATGAGCAGTTCTTC.

The rearrangement joins TRBV15 to TRBJ2-7; TRBD2 is a possible D gene (6 bases). V shed 1 base and J shed 1 base, with 14 bases lying between them. CDR3 length: 16 amino acids. From germline, CDR1 is LNHNV and CDR2 YYDKDF (reference sequence). The CDR3 bases are TGTGCCACCAGCAGAGTAGGGCGGGGTGGATCCTACGAGCAGTACTTC. This encodes CATSRVGRGGSYEQYF.

The chain recombines TRBV19 with TRBJ1-2; D is uncertain. Looked up from germline, CDR1 is LNHDA and CDR2 is SQIVND (reference sequence). The CDR3 consists of 15 residues. The V and J ends lost 6 bases and 2 bases respectively, with 16 bases between them. CDR3 residues: CASSPRMTLNYGYTF. In DNA, the CDR3 is TGTGCCAGTAGCCCAAGGATGACCTTGAACTATGGCTACACCTTC.

J is TRBJ2-7 and V is TRBV12-3 or TRBV12-4, with 7 nucleotides matching TRBD1. This CDR3 spans 15 amino acids. The V segment lost 2 bases and the J segment 2 bases; nucleotides outside the gene matches: 6. CDR3 protein: CASSLRQGSAYEQYF. The CDR3 DNA follows: TGTGCCAGCAGTTTAAGACAGGGATCAGCCTACGAGCAGTACTTC.

The rearrangement uses TRBV3-1 and TRBJ2-5, with 11 positions matching TRBD2. The CDR3 is made up of 17 amino acids. V lost 4 bases, J lost 3 bases, and 10 bases stayed unmatched. Germline values: CDR1 LGHDT, CDR2 YNNKEL (reference sequence). CDR3 in DNA: TGTGCCAGCAGCCCCACCCTGGGACTAGCGGAGAAAGAGACCCAGTACTTC. Residues: CASSPTLGLAEKETQYF.

V usage is TRBV30 and J usage is TRBJ2-1, with TRBD1 matching over 9 bases. After removal of 4 bases from V and 4 bases from J, the junction contained 5 bases not matched to a gene. The germline V gene encodes CDR1 GTSNPN and CDR2 SVGIG (reference sequence). The CDR3 contains 14 residues. In nucleotides, the CDR3 is TGTGCCTGGAATACCGGGACAGGGTACAATGAGCAGTTCTTC. As protein: CAWNTGTGYNEQFF.

The chain recombines TRBV7-9 with TRBJ2-1; the D gene is possibly TRBD1 (6 bases). Germline V gene sequence: CDR1 SEHNR, CDR2 FQNEAQ (reference sequence). The CDR3 has 17 amino acids. The V and J ends lost 5 bases and 5 bases respectively, with 22 bases between them. The CDR3 sequence: CASSPWTAPRFNNEQFF. The CDR3 nucleotides are TGTGCCAGCAGCCCGTGGACAGCCCCCCGTTTCAACAATGAGCAGTTCTTC.

The J gene is TRBJ2-1, the V gene TRBV2, with TRBD2 matching over 15 bases. Germline lookup yields CDR1 SNHLY and CDR2 FYNNEI. The CDR3 spans 17 residues. The V segment lost 4 bases and the J segment 4 bases; nucleotides outside the gene matches: 5. The CDR3 DNA follows: TGTGCCAGCAGTGGGGGACTAGCGGGAGGAAGGTACAATGAGCAGTTCTTC. Its translation: CASSGGLAGGRYNEQFF. The full variable domain, in which reference TRBV2 and TRBJ2-1 provide the parts outside the CDR3, is EPEVTQTPSHQVTQMGQEVILRCVPISNHLYFYWYRQILGQKVEFLVSFYNNEISEKSEIFDDQFSVERPDGSNFTLKIRSTKLEDSAMYFCASSGGLAGGRYNEQFFGPGTRLTVL.

A single count supports this clonotype. The chain joins TRBV7-8 to TRBJ2-5; D is ambiguous. The ends were cut back, 1 base at V and 5 bases at J, with 8 bases in the middle. This CDR3 has 13 amino acids. CDR1 is SGHVS, CDR2 FQNEAQ, per germline. CDR3 loop: CASSLDEEETQYF. In DNA, the CDR3 is TGTGCCAGCAGCTTAGATGAGGAGGAGACCCAGTACTTC.

The genes are TRBV10-2 and TRBJ2-7; tentatively, D is TRBD1 (5 bases). Per germline, CDR1 WSHSY and CDR2 SAAADI. CDR3 length: 15 amino acids. Trimming took 1 base from V and 4 from J, leaving 14 bases between them. CDR3 in amino acids: CASSEYGRVGYEQYF. The CDR3 DNA reads TGCGCCAGCAGTGAGTATGGCAGGGTGGGGTACGAGCAGTACTTC.

V and J are TRBV18 and TRBJ2-1; TRBD1 might be the D (5 bases). The ends were cut back, 5 bases at V and 2 bases at J, with 22 bases in the middle. Per germline, CDR1 KGHSH and CDR2 LQKENI. The CDR3 spans 18 residues. This CDR3 reads CASSSQSLTGITYNEQFF. The DNA for the CDR3 is TGTGCCAGCTCATCACAAAGTCTCACAGGCATAACCTACAATGAGCAGTTCTTC.

The rearrangement joins TRBV7-6 to TRBJ1-4; a possible D gene is TRBD1 (5 bases). This CDR3 region has 15 residues. Germline CDR1 reads SGHVS; CDR2 reads FNYEAQ. V shed 5 bases and J shed 2 bases, with 12 bases lying between them. As DNA, the CDR3 is TGTGCCAGCAGCGAACGGGACGGGACTAATGAAAAACTGTTTTTT. This sequence encodes CASSERDGTNEKLFF.